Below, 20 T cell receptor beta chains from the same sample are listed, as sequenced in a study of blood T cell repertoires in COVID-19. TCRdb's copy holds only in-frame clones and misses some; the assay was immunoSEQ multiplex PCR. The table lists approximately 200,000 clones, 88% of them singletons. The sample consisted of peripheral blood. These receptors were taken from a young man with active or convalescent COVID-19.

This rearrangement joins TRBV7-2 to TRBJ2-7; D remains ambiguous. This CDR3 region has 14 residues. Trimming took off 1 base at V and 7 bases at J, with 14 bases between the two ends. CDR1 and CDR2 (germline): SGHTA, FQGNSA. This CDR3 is CASSLGATAGEQYF. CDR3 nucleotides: TGTGCCAGCAGCTTAGGTGCGACTGCCGGGGAGCAGTACTTC.

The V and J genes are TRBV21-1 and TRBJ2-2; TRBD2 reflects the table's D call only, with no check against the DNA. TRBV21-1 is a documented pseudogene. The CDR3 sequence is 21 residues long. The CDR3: CASSKAVTSGSQVGNTGELFF. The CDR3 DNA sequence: TGTGCCAGCAGCAAAGCGGTGACTAGCGGGAGCCAAGTTGGGAACACCGGGGAGCTGTTTTTT.

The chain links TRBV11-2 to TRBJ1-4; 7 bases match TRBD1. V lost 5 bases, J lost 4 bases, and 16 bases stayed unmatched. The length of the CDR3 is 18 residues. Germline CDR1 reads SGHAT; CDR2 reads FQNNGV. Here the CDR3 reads CASSQRQGRRKSNEKLFF. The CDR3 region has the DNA TGTGCCAGCAGCCAAAGACAGGGTCGTAGGAAAAGTAATGAAAAACTGTTTTTT.

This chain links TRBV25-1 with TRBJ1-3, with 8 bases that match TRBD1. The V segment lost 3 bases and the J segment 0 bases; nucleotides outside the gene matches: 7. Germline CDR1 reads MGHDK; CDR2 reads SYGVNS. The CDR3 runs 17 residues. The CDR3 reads CASSDSDRAASGNTIYF. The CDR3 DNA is TGTGCCAGCAGTGATTCGGACAGGGCAGCCTCTGGAAACACCATATATTTT.

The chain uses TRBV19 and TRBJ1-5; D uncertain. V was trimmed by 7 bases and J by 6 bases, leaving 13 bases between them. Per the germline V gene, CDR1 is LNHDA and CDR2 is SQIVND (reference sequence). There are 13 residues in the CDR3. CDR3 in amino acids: CASKPAGSQPQHF. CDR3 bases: TGTGCCAGTAAACCGGCGGGGAGTCAGCCCCAGCATTTT.

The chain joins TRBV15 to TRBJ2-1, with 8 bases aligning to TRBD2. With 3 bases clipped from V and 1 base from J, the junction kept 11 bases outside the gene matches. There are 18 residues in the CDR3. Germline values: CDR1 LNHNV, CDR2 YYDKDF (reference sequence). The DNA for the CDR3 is TGTGCCACCAGCAGCCTTATGAGCGGGAGAATGTCCTACAATGAGCAGTTCTTC. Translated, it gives CATSSLMSGRMSYNEQFF.

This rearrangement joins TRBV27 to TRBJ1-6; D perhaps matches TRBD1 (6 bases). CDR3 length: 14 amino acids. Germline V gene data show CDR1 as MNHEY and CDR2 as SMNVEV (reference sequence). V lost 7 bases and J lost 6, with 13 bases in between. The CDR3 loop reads CASKGGGVNSPLHF. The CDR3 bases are TGTGCCAGCAAAGGGGGTGGGGTTAATTCACCCCTCCACTTT.

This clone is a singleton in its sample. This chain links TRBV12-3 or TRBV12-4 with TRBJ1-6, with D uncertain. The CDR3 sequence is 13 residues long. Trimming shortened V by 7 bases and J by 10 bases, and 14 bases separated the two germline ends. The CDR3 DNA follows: TGTGCCAGCACCTTGGCCCCCAGGTCACCCCTCCACTTT. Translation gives CASTLAPRSPLHF.

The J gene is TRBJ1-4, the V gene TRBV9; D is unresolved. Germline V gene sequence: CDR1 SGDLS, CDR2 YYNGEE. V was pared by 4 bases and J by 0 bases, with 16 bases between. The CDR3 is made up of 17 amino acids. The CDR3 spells CASSLYEREATNEKLFF. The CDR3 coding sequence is TGTGCCAGCAGCCTCTACGAGAGGGAAGCAACTAATGAAAAACTGTTTTTT.

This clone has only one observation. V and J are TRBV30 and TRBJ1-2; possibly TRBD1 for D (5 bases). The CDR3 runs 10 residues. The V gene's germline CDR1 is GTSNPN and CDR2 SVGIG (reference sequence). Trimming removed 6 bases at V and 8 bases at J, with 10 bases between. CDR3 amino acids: CACVEGGYTF. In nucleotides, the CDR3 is TGTGCCTGCGTGGAGGGGGGCTACACCTTC.

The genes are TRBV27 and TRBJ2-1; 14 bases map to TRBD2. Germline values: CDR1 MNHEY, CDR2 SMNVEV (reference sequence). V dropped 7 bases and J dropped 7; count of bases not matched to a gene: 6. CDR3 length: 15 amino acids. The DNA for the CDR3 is TGTGCCAGCATCACCGGGACTAGCGGGAGAAATGAGCAGTTCTTC. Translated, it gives CASITGTSGRNEQFF.

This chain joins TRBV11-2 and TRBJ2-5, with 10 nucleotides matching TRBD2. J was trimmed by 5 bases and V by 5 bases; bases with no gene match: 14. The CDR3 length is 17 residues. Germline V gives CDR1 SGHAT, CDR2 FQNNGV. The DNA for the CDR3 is TGTGCCAGCAGCCTACGCCCCCTAGCGGGAGATACGGAGACCCAGTACTTC. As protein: CASSLRPLAGDTETQYF.

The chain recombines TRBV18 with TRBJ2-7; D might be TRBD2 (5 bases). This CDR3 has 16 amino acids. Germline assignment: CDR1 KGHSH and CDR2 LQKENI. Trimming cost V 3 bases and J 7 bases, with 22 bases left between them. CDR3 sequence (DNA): TGTGCCAGCTCACCCCCCCGAGGGCGGCCCGGGCGAGAGCAGTACTTC. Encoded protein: CASSPPRGRPGREQYF.

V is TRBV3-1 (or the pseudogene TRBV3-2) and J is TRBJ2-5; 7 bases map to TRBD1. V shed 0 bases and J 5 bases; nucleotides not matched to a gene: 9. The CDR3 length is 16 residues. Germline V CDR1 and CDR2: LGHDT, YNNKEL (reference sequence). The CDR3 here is CASSQDQEGGAETQYF. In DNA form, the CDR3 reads TGTGCCAGCAGCCAAGATCAGGAAGGGGGCGCGGAGACCCAGTACTTC.

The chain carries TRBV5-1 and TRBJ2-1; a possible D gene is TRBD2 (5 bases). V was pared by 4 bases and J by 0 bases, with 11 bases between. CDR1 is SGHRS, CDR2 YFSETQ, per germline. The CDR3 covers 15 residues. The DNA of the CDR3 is TGCGCCAGCAGCCGCGGGTATCCCTCCTACAATGAGCAGTTCTTC. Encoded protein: CASSRGYPSYNEQFF. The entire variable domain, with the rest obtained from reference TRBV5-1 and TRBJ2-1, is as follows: KAGVTQTPRYLIKTRGQQVTLSCSPISGHRSVSWYQQTPGQGLQFLFEYFSETQRNKGNFPGRFSGRQFSNSRSEMNVSTLELGDSALYLCASSRGYPSYNEQFFGPGTRLTVL.

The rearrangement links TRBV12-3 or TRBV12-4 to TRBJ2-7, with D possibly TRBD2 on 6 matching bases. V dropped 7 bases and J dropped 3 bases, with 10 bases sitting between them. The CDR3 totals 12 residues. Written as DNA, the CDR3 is TGTGCCAGCACAACCGGGGGCTACGAGCAGTACTTC. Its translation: CASTTGGYEQYF.

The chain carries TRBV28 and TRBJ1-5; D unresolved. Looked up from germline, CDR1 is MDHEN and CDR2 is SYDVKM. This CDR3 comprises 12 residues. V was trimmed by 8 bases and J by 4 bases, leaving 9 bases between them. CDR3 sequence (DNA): TGTGCCAGCCATCCGGTTAATCAGCCCCAGCATTTT. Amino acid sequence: CASHPVNQPQHF.

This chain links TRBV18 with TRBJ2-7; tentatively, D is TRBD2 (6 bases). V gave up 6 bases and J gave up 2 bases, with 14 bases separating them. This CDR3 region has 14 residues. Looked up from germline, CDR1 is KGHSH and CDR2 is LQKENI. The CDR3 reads CASSPGPGAYEQYF. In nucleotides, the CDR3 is TGTGCCAGCTCCCCGGGTCCGGGGGCCTACGAGCAGTACTTC.

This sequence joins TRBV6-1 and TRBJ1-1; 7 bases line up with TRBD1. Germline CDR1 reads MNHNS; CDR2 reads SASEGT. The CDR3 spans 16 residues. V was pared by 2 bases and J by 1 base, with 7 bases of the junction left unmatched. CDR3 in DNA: TGTGCCAGCAGTGAAATGAGGGGGCGCGGGAACACTGAAGCTTTCTTT. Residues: CASSEMRGRGNTEAFF.

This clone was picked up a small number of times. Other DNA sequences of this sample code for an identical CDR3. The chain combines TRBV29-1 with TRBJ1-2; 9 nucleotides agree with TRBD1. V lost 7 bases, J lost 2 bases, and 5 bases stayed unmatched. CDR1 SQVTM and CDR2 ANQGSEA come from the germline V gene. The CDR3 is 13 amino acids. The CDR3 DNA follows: TGCAGCGATAACAGGGGGCTCAACTATGGCTACACCTTC. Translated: CSDNRGLNYGYTF.